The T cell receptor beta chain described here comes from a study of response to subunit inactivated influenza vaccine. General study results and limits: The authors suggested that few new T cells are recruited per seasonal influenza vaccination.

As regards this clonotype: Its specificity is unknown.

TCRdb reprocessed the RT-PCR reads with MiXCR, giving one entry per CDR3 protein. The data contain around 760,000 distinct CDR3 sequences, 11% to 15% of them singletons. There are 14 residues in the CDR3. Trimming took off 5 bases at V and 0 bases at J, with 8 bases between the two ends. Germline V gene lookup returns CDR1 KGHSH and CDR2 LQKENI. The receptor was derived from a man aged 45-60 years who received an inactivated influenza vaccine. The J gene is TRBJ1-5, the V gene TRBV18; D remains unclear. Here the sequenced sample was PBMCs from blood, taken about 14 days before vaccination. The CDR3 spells CASSTTDSNQPQHF. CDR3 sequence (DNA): TGTGCCAGCTCAACCACAGATAGCAATCAGCCCCAGCATTTT.